This TCR beta chain was recovered during a study of T cells in Graves' hyperthyroidism and ophthalmopathy. Amplification yielded TCR beta CDR3 regions, with RNA transcripts as the source. The study used the HTBI primer set for a first-round RT-PCR of the TCR CDR3. TCRdb independently ran MiXCR on the multiplex PCR reads; one entry per CDR3 protein. The sample includes 250,000 to 300,000 distinct CDR3 sequences, around 20% of them seen just once. This clonotype appeared a few times. The CDR3 spans 15 residues. V shed 10 bases, J shed 1 base, and the junction held 9 bases outside the gene matches. CDR1 is LNHDA and CDR2 is SQIVND in the germline V gene (reference sequence).

The sample was blood. The rearrangement uses TRBV19 and TRBJ2-2, with 7 bases matching TRBD2. This TCR was recovered from a man over 45 with Graves' ophthalmopathy. For the CDR3, the DNA is TGTGCCACCCGCCCACAGCGGGGGAACACCGGGGAGCTGTTTTTT. Translating it yields CATRPQRGNTGELFF. Supplemented by reference TRBV19 and TRBJ2-2, the full variable domain reads DGGITQSPKYLFRKEGQNVTLSCEQNLNHDAMYWYRQDPGQGLRLIYYSQIVNDFQKGDIAEGYSVSREKKESFPLTVTSAQKNPTAFYLCATRPQRGNTGELFFGEGSRLTVL.